The 23 T cell receptor beta chains given below trace back to one sample, sequenced in a study of shared clonotypes between healthy human individuals (dated by TCRdb to 2020 to 2022). For the CD8 naive samples, CD45RO-negative cells were positively selected for CCR7, yielding a CD45RA+CCR7+ population from which TemRA cells were excluded. The library was generated by the immunoSEQ multiplex PCR assay. TCRdb provides this immuneACCESS table in a form limited to in-frame rearrangements. Some clones are lacking; in checked studies, under half of them reflect an unresolved V gene, and why the rest are absent is not known. Counted in this sample were approximately 2,200,000 clones; approximately 94% of them appeared once. Of the sample, more than 1.5% falls within the top ten clones. Specimen: naive CD8+ T cells from PBMCs. The cell subset or site label on this specimen signifies: CD45RA+CCR7+. These receptors were taken from a man aged 18 to 29 in good health. Some clones in this sample may be carry-over from other donors' samples.

This chain connects TRBV27 to TRBJ2-1; D may be TRBD2 (5 bases). Between the trimmed V and J ends, which lost 4 bases and 2 bases, there was a span of 15 bases. CDR1 and CDR2 from the germline V gene are MNHEY and SMNVEV (reference sequence). CDR3 length: 16 amino acids. CDR3 residues: CASSSPWRVAYNEQFF. The DNA of the CDR3 is TGTGCCAGCAGTTCCCCCTGGCGGGTGGCCTACAATGAGCAGTTCTTC.

The genes are TRBV6-5 and TRBJ1-4; D gene unclear. The CDR3 covers 14 residues. Per germline, CDR1 MNHEY and CDR2 SVGAGI. V was clipped by 2 bases and J by 2 bases, with 6 bases between them. The CDR3 DNA reads as TGTGCCAGCAGTTACAGGAATACTAATGAAAAACTGTTTTTT. The encoded protein is CASSYRNTNEKLFF.

This sequence joins TRBV6-1 and TRBJ2-7, with a tentative D call TRBD2 (5 bases). V was pared by 4 bases and J by 2 bases, with 9 bases between. Per germline, CDR1 MNHNS and CDR2 SASEGT. CDR3 length equals 13 residues. The CDR3: CASSGGPPYEQYF. The CDR3 DNA sequence: TGTGCCAGCAGTGGCGGGCCGCCCTACGAGCAGTACTTC.

In the case of this clone: In the same sample, other DNA sequences code for this CDR3. The chain couples TRBV19 to TRBJ2-7, with 7 nucleotides matching TRBD1. The CDR3 sequence is 14 residues long. V shed 3 bases, J shed 0 bases, and the junction held 2 bases outside the gene matches. Germline values: CDR1 LNHDA, CDR2 SQIVND (reference sequence). The CDR3 DNA reads TGTGCCAGTAGTATCAGGACAGGCTCCTACGAGCAGTACTTC. It specifies CASSIRTGSYEQYF.

The chain joins TRBV19 to TRBJ1-1, with 7 bases fitting TRBD1. V gave up 7 bases and J gave up 5 bases; unmatched junction bases: 13. Germline CDR1 is LNHDA and CDR2 is SQIVND (reference sequence). The CDR3 runs to 15 residues. The CDR3 here is CASTLVGDSGTEAFF. For the CDR3, the DNA is TGTGCCAGTACCCTTGTGGGGGACAGTGGGACTGAAGCTTTCTTT.

As concerns this clone: Other DNA sequences within the sample encode an identical CDR3. The chain combines TRBV6-5 with TRBJ1-1, with D hard to call. The ends were cut back, 3 bases at V and 0 bases at J, with 5 bases in the middle. This CDR3 comprises 13 residues. Per germline, CDR1 MNHEY and CDR2 SVGAGI. The CDR3 coding sequence is TGTGCCAGCAGTTATGGGATGAACACTGAAGCTTTCTTT. Amino acid sequence: CASSYGMNTEAFF.

This chain joins TRBV9 and TRBJ2-3; D could derive from TRBD1 or TRBD2 (6 bases each). CDR1 is SGDLS, CDR2 YYNGEE, per germline. V was clipped by 4 bases and J by 6 bases, with 21 bases between them. This CDR3 has 16 amino acids. CDR3 in DNA: TGTGCCAGCAGCTCCCCCGGTGGGGGGCCAAGGGATACGCAGTATTTT. Translation: CASSSPGGGPRDTQYF.

The V gene is TRBV7-9, the J gene TRBJ1-5; D gene uncertain. The CDR3 is made up of 13 amino acids. CDR1 SEHNR and CDR2 FQNEAQ come from the germline V gene (reference sequence). Between the trimmed V and J ends, which lost 5 bases and 7 bases, there was a span of 12 bases. CDR3: CASSPKEGQPQHF. In nucleotides, the CDR3 is TGTGCCAGCAGCCCGAAGGAGGGCCAGCCCCAGCATTTT.

DNA of the CDR3: TGTGCCAGCAGCGTAGGTAGCCCGGCCTACAATGAGCAGTTCTTC. It encodes CASSVGSPAYNEQFF. V is TRBV9 and J is TRBJ2-1; D ambiguous. Germline V gives CDR1 SGDLS, CDR2 YYNGEE. CDR3 size: 15 residues. V dropped 0 bases and J dropped 2 bases, with 9 bases sitting between them. The variable domain in full, completed from reference TRBV9 and TRBJ2-1, reads DSGVTQTPKHLITATGQRVTLRCSPRSGDLSVYWYQQSLDQGLQFLIQYYNGEERAKGNILERFSAQQFPDLHSELNLSSLELGDSALYFCASSVGSPAYNEQFFGPGTRLTVL.

This rearrangement joins TRBV29-1 to TRBJ2-5; TRBD2 aligns across 8 bases. CDR3 length equals 14 residues. V lost 4 bases and J lost 5; bases outside the gene matches: 9. Germline V gene lookup returns CDR1 SQVTM and CDR2 ANQGSEA. The CDR3 spells CSVGDGRARETQYF. The CDR3 DNA is TGCAGCGTTGGTGACGGGAGGGCCCGGGAGACCCAGTACTTC.

The chain joins TRBV29-1 to TRBJ2-7; D gene unclear. The CDR3 has 11 residues. The germline gives CDR1 SQVTM, CDR2 ANQGSEA. Trimming stripped 6 bases from V and 3 bases from J, with 9 bases between. DNA of the CDR3: TGCAGCGTCCACCTTGGCTACGAGCAGTACTTC. Residues: CSVHLGYEQYF.

A note on this clone: The sample holds other DNA sequences that translate to the same CDR3. This chain links TRBV19 with TRBJ2-7; no reliable D call. V lost 3 bases to trimming and J lost 1 base, with 7 bases between them. This CDR3 comprises 13 residues. Germline CDR1 is LNHDA and CDR2 is SQIVND (reference sequence). CDR3 residues: CASSIAVSYEQYF. The CDR3 region has the DNA TGTGCCAGTAGTATTGCAGTTTCCTACGAGCAGTACTTC.

The chain uses TRBV5-1 and TRBJ1-1, with D possibly TRBD1 on 5 matching bases. This CDR3 region has 15 residues. Germline-derived CDR1 and CDR2 are SGHRS and YFSETQ. Trimming removed 2 bases at V and 3 bases at J, with 14 bases between. The CDR3 DNA sequence: TGCGCCAGCAGCTTTATTAGGGGTTTGGACACTGAAGCTTTCTTT. Protein: CASSFIRGLDTEAFF.

V usage is TRBV15 and J usage is TRBJ2-1; 9 nucleotides align to TRBD2. Per the germline V gene, CDR1 is LNHNV and CDR2 is YYDKDF (reference sequence). The CDR3 has 14 amino acids. J lost 6 bases, V lost 5 bases, and 5 bases had no gene match. CDR3 DNA sequence: TGTGCCACCAGCCCTGGGCGGGAGGGCAATGAGCAGTTCTTC. Protein: CATSPGREGNEQFF.

V usage is TRBV21-1 and J usage is TRBJ1-5; the D call of TRBD1 is as the table states it, not checked on the DNA. TRBV21-1 is reported as a pseudogene. The CDR3 is made up of 18 amino acids. The CDR3 DNA reads as TGTGCCAGCAGCAAAAGGGGGTGTGGGACAGGGGAGGGACAGCCCCAGCATTTT. This translates into CASSKRGCGTGEGQPQHF.

The chain uses TRBV29-1 and TRBJ2-1; TRBD1 matches at 7 bases. CDR3 length: 13 residues. Germline trimming cut 7 bases from V and 10 bases from J; bases unmatched to any gene: 13. Germline values: CDR1 SQVTM, CDR2 ANQGSEA. The DNA for the CDR3 is TGCAGCGCCCGTGGACAGGAGAGGGTCGAGCAGTTCTTC. Its protein product is CSARGQERVEQFF.

This chain uses TRBV27 with TRBJ2-1; 9 bases match TRBD2. Germline CDR1 MNHEY, CDR2 SMNVEV (reference sequence). V lost 6 bases to trimming and J lost 0 bases; unmatched junction nucleotides: 6. This CDR3 contains 16 residues. The CDR3 DNA reads as TGTGCCAGCAGCACCCGGACTAGCGTCTCCTACAATGAGCAGTTCTTC. Translation gives CASSTRTSVSYNEQFF.

The J gene is TRBJ2-7, the V gene TRBV11-2, with 14 positions matching TRBD2. J was trimmed by 3 bases and V by 3 bases; bases with no gene match: 7. The CDR3 totals 17 residues. The germline gives CDR1 SGHAT, CDR2 FQNNGV. CDR3 in DNA: TGTGCCAGCAGCTTCCCGGGACTAGCGGGAGTAGACTACGAGCAGTACTTC. Its protein is CASSFPGLAGVDYEQYF.

The chain couples TRBV6-1 to TRBJ2-7; 7 positions agree with TRBD2. J lost 3 bases, V lost 8 bases, and 7 bases had no gene match. The CDR3 is 13 residues long. In germline, CDR1 is MNHNS, CDR2 SASEGT. Written as DNA, the CDR3 is TGTGCCAGCTCTAGCGGAGATTACTACGAGCAGTACTTC. It translates to CASSSGDYYEQYF.

The rearrangement uses TRBV9 and TRBJ1-3; TRBD1 matches 7 bases. The CDR3 is 15 amino acids. V trimming: 4 bases; J trimming: 4 bases; junction bases outside the gene matches: 8. Germline values: CDR1 SGDLS, CDR2 YYNGEE. The CDR3 spells CASSPGGGVGNTIYF. The DNA of the CDR3 is TGTGCCAGCAGCCCAGGGGGGGGCGTGGGAAACACCATATATTTT.

V is TRBV4-2 and J is TRBJ1-5; 7 positions match TRBD1. There are 16 residues in the CDR3. V lost 2 bases, J lost 4 bases, and 8 bases stayed unmatched. Germline assignment: CDR1 LGHNA and CDR2 YNFKEQ. CDR3 region: CASSQNTGEGNQPQHF. CDR3 bases: TGTGCCAGCAGCCAAAATACAGGGGAAGGAAATCAGCCCCAGCATTTT.

The CDR3 DNA reads TGTGCCAGCAGTGAACTCGAGGGGTGGGGCCCTGAAGCTTTCTTT. Translating gives CASSELEGWGPEAFF. The chain combines TRBV6-1 with TRBJ1-1; tentative D call: TRBD1 (5 bases). Germline V lookup: CDR1 MNHNS, CDR2 SASEGT. This CDR3 has 15 residues. The germline V and J ends were trimmed by 2 bases and 6 bases, with 16 bases remaining between them.

This clone was seen once. Other DNA sequences in the sample encode the same CDR3. The chain couples TRBV29-1 to TRBJ2-7; 8 nucleotides align to TRBD1. In germline, CDR1 is SQVTM, CDR2 ANQGSEA. V shed 6 bases and J 3 bases; nucleotides not matched to a gene: 4. CDR3 length: 12 residues. The CDR3 here is CSVPGTGYEQYF. The CDR3 DNA follows: TGCAGCGTCCCCGGGACAGGCTACGAGCAGTACTTC.